These 29 T cell receptor beta chains came from one sample sequenced in a study of control samples from healthy donors and cancer patients (dated by TCRdb to between 2020 and 2021). Library method: the immunoSEQ multiplex PCR assay. In TCRdb, the immuneACCESS table is reduced to in-frame sequences with V and J assigned. These tables do not hold every clone; where another copy was compared, an unresolved V gene accounts for under half, and the others remain unexplained. This sample gives approximately 150,000 clones in total; 91% of them show up just once. The ten largest clonotypes hold 3% to 3.5% of the sample. The source material was blood. The receptors were sampled from a man under 40 in good health.

The chain employs TRBV27 and TRBJ1-5, with D perhaps matching TRBD1 (5 bases). CDR3 length equals 14 residues. Trimming took 2 bases from V and 3 from J, leaving 8 bases between them. Germline lookup yields CDR1 MNHEY and CDR2 SMNVEV (reference sequence). In DNA, the CDR3 is TGTGCCAGCAGTTTAGGGGGACTCAATCAGCCCCAGCATTTT. Translated, it gives CASSLGGLNQPQHF.

A word on this clone: Sequence at one end of the junction differs from germline and may be a read error. The chain couples TRBV27 to TRBJ1-5; 8 bases fit TRBD1. Germline lookup yields CDR1 MNHEY and CDR2 SMNVEV (reference sequence). The CDR3 has 14 residues. The chain's CDR3 is CASRPRQGNRPQHF. CDR3 sequence (DNA): TGTGCCAGCAGACCCCGACAGGGGAATCGGCCCCAGCATTTT.

This sequence joins TRBV27 and TRBJ2-6; 10 nucleotides match TRBD1. V lost 6 bases to trimming and J lost 0 bases; unmatched junction nucleotides: 2. The CDR3 is 16 amino acids. Germline V CDR1 and CDR2: MNHEY, SMNVEV (reference sequence). CDR3 nucleotide sequence: TGTGCCAGCAGGGGACAGGGGTTCTCTGGGGCCAACGTCCTGACTTTC. Protein product: CASRGQGFSGANVLTF.

The V call is TRBV5-6, the J call TRBJ2-1, with TRBD1 as a possible D gene (5 bases). The V and J ends lost 2 bases and 9 bases respectively, with 18 bases between them. CDR1 is SGHDT and CDR2 is YYEEEE in the germline V gene. There are 15 residues in the CDR3. In DNA form, the CDR3 reads TGTGCCAGCAGCTTCGGGCCTTCAGGGCAGGGTGAGCAGTTCTTC. Translation: CASSFGPSGQGEQFF.

The V and J genes are TRBV19 and TRBJ1-1; D gene ambiguous. The CDR3 runs 14 residues. From germline, CDR1 is LNHDA and CDR2 SQIVND (reference sequence). The germline V and J ends were trimmed by 3 bases and 1 base, with 9 bases remaining between them. DNA of the CDR3: TGTGCCAGTAGTATCGGGGAAAGGAACACTGAAGCTTTCTTT. Its translation: CASSIGERNTEAFF.

The rearrangement links TRBV12-5 to TRBJ1-2, with D tentatively TRBD1 (6 bases). V was trimmed by 5 bases and J by 6 bases, leaving 16 bases between them. CDR1 and CDR2 from the germline V gene are LGHNT and FRNRAP. This CDR3 region has 14 residues. The CDR3 DNA follows: TGTGCTAGTGGTGCAAACAGGGACTCGGATGGCTACACCTTC. Protein sequence: CASGANRDSDGYTF.

V gene TRBV2 combines with J gene TRBJ2-7, with 9 bases fitting TRBD1. Germline CDR1 and CDR2: SNHLY and FYNNEI. The CDR3 covers 17 residues. V was pared by 5 bases and J by 6 bases, with 17 bases of the junction left unmatched. CDR3 protein: CASSQDYLRDRVSEQYF. CDR3 sequence (DNA): TGTGCCAGCAGTCAAGATTACCTACGGGACAGGGTCAGCGAGCAGTACTTC. Using reference TRBV2 and TRBJ2-7 for the parts outside the CDR3, the full variable domain is EPEVTQTPSHQVTQMGQEVILRCVPISNHLYFYWYRQILGQKVEFLVSFYNNEISEKSEIFDDQFSVERPDGSNFTLKIRSTKLEDSAMYFCASSQDYLRDRVSEQYFGPGTRLTVT.

This rearrangement joins TRBV28 to TRBJ1-5, with 7 positions matching TRBD1. CDR3 size: 14 residues. V gave up 7 bases and J gave up 3 bases; unmatched junction bases: 6. In germline, CDR1 is MDHEN, CDR2 SYDVKM. CDR3: CASMGQRFNQPQHF. For the CDR3, the DNA is TGTGCCAGCATGGGACAGCGGTTCAATCAGCCCCAGCATTTT.

The rearrangement joins TRBV5-6 to TRBJ1-6; 10 bases line up with TRBD1. The ends lost 3 bases at V and 7 bases at J; junction bases unmatched: 10. The CDR3 consists of 17 residues. CDR1 is SGHDT and CDR2 is YYEEEE in the germline V gene. CDR3 coding DNA: TGTGCCAGCAGCTCTGCAGACAGGGGGCTTAAGAATTCACCCCTCCACTTT. Its translation is CASSSADRGLKNSPLHF.

This chain joins TRBV4-1 and TRBJ2-3, with TRBD2 matching over 7 bases. This CDR3 has 16 residues. V shed 3 bases, J shed 1 base, and the junction held 7 bases outside the gene matches. Per the germline V gene, CDR1 is MGHRA and CDR2 is YSYEKL. CDR3 residues: CASSHAAGRGTDTQYF. In DNA, the CDR3 is TGCGCCAGCAGCCACGCTGCAGGGAGGGGCACAGATACGCAGTATTTT.

The chain uses TRBV5-1 and TRBJ2-3; perhaps TRBD1 as D (5 bases). The V gene's germline CDR1 is SGHRS and CDR2 YFSETQ. The V end was cut by 0 bases, the J end by 5 bases, with 7 bases between. CDR3 length equals 13 residues. CDR3 DNA sequence: TGCGCCAGCAGCTTGGGGGGCCAAGATACGCAGTATTTT. Translation gives CASSLGGQDTQYF.

The J gene is TRBJ1-1, the V gene TRBV18; D is unresolved. Germline V gene data show CDR1 as KGHSH and CDR2 as LQKENI. The CDR3 runs to 13 residues. V was cut by 1 base and J by 7 bases, with 10 bases left in between. CDR3 residues: CASSPQRGIEAFF. The DNA for the CDR3 is TGTGCCAGCTCACCACAACGGGGAATTGAAGCTTTCTTT.

The V gene is TRBV7-2, the J gene TRBJ2-7; D is undetermined. Germline CDR1 SGHTA, CDR2 FQGNSA. The V and J ends lost 7 bases and 1 base respectively, with 14 bases between them. The CDR3 has 14 residues. CDR3 sequence (DNA): TGTGCCAGCACCCTTGACATATTTTCCTACGAGCAGTACTTC. This sequence encodes CASTLDIFSYEQYF.

V and J are TRBV29-1 and TRBJ1-2, with 10 positions matching TRBD1. The V gene's germline CDR1 is SQVTM and CDR2 ANQGSEA. With V trimmed by 3 bases and J by 8 bases, 6 bases remained unmatched. The CDR3 runs 13 residues. CDR3: CSVEPGQGNGYTF. CDR3 DNA: TGCAGCGTTGAGCCGGGACAGGGGAACGGCTACACCTTC.

This clone was seen only once. The chain employs TRBV6-4 and TRBJ2-2; 7 bases are a match to TRBD2. Germline V gene data show CDR1 as MRHNA and CDR2 as SNTAGT. This CDR3 spans 14 amino acids. With V trimmed by 3 bases and J by 3 bases, 1 base remained unmatched. The CDR3 nucleotides read TGTGCCAGCAGTGAAAGCGGGGACACCGGGGAGCTGTTTTTT. Residues: CASSESGDTGELFF.

The chain joins TRBV6-4 to TRBJ1-5; no clear D. The CDR3 runs to 14 residues. V lost 6 bases and J lost 2, with 11 bases in between. Germline-derived CDR1 and CDR2 are MRHNA and SNTAGT. CDR3 bases: TGTGCCAGCAGGAGAGGACCTGGCAATCAGCCCCAGCATTTT. This codes for CASRRGPGNQPQHF.

The CDR3 sequence: CASSPRGAGNEQYF. For the CDR3, the DNA is TGTGCCAGCAGTCCCCGGGGGGCCGGGAACGAGCAGTACTTC. The V and J genes are TRBV25-1 and TRBJ2-7; D perhaps matches TRBD2 (7 bases). The CDR3 has 14 residues. Germline lookup yields CDR1 MGHDK and CDR2 SYGVNS. The V end was cut by 5 bases, the J end by 5 bases, with 16 bases between.

The table lists this clone with a count of one. J is TRBJ2-7 and V is TRBV3-1 (or the pseudogene TRBV3-2), with 12 bases identical to TRBD2. V trimming: 2 bases; J trimming: 4 bases; junction bases outside the gene matches: 6. The CDR3 extends over 16 amino acids. The germline gives CDR1 LGHDT, CDR2 YNNKEL (reference sequence). CDR3 amino acids: CASSQRLGLAGYEQYF. The CDR3 nucleotides are TGTGCCAGCAGCCAACGATTAGGACTAGCGGGGTACGAGCAGTACTTC.

This clone has just a few counts. The chain recombines TRBV24-1 with TRBJ1-3; no clear D gene. CDR3 length: 16 amino acids. Germline CDR1 KGHDR, CDR2 SFDVKD. V was trimmed by 4 bases and J by 2 bases, leaving 14 bases between them. The CDR3 DNA reads TGTGCCACCAGTGACCCCCGTGAGGACGCTGGAAACACCATATATTTT. It encodes CATSDPREDAGNTIYF.

This clone was seen only once. The CDR3 is CASSLAPDTQYF. The CDR3 DNA sequence: TGTGCCAGCAGCTTGGCGCCAGATACGCAGTATTTT. The chain combines TRBV5-4 with TRBJ2-3; D gene unclear. The germline V and J ends were trimmed by 0 bases and 4 bases, with 3 bases remaining between them. The CDR3 is 12 amino acids. The germline CDR1 and CDR2 sequences are SGHNT and YYREEE (reference sequence).

This clone was observed once. This chain joins TRBV30 and TRBJ1-6; 9 bases are a match to TRBD1. J was trimmed by 7 bases and V by 2 bases; bases with no gene match: 3. In germline, CDR1 is GTSNPN, CDR2 SVGIG (reference sequence). The CDR3 runs to 14 residues. As DNA, the CDR3 is TGTGCCTGGAGTCCCGGGACAGGGAATTCACCCCTCCACTTT. Translated: CAWSPGTGNSPLHF.

The CDR3 reads CASSLGDSSYEQYF. As DNA, the CDR3 is TGTGCCAGCAGCCTTGGGGACAGCTCCTACGAGCAGTACTTC. This chain links TRBV28 with TRBJ2-7; 7 nucleotides line up with TRBD1. The length of the CDR3 is 14 residues. The trim removed 6 bases at V and 0 bases at J, leaving 5 bases unmatched. CDR1 is MDHEN, CDR2 SYDVKM, per germline.

J is TRBJ1-1 and V is TRBV6-5; D is undetermined. The CDR3 contains 15 residues. V was pared by 2 bases and J by 4 bases, with 14 bases between. Germline CDR1 is MNHEY and CDR2 is SVGAGI. The CDR3 coding sequence is TGTGCCAGCAGTTACAGGGAGTGGAGCGGCACTGAAGCTTTCTTT. Its translation: CASSYREWSGTEAFF.

DNA of the CDR3: TGTGCCATCAGTGAAACTCCGGGACTAGCGGGGTCCTACAATGAGCAGTTCTTC. Its protein product is CAISETPGLAGSYNEQFF. V and J are TRBV10-3 and TRBJ2-1; 13 nucleotides match TRBD2. The ends lost 3 bases at V and 1 base at J; junction bases unmatched: 6. The CDR3 is 18 amino acids. Per germline, CDR1 ENHRY and CDR2 SYGVKD.

The chain is built from TRBV11-2 and TRBJ2-1; 8 positions match TRBD2. The CDR3 contains 18 residues. The junction had 21 bases not matched to a gene; V was cut back by 7 bases and J by 7 bases. Germline V lookup: CDR1 SGHAT, CDR2 FQNNGV. The CDR3 DNA follows: TGTGCCAGCACCCAAAGGTTTGAGGCGGGGGGTAAAAGAAATGAGCAGTTCTTC. Translation gives CASTQRFEAGGKRNEQFF.

The V gene is TRBV28, the J gene TRBJ2-2; maybe TRBD1 (6 bases). Germline CDR1 is MDHEN and CDR2 is SYDVKM. The CDR3 consists of 16 residues. V lost 3 bases and J 0 bases, leaving 11 bases between the germline ends. Here the CDR3 DNA reads TGTGCCAGCAGTTTTAGTGGACAGACGAACACCGGGGAGCTGTTTTTT. This codes for CASSFSGQTNTGELFF.

The V and J genes are TRBV19 and TRBJ2-7; 11 bases agree with TRBD2. With 4 bases clipped from V and 2 bases from J, the junction kept 4 bases outside the gene matches. The CDR3 spans 15 residues. Germline CDR1 and CDR2: LNHDA and SQIVND (reference sequence). CDR3 DNA: TGTGCCAGTAGTAAGACTAGCGGGGACCCCTACGAGCAGTACTTC. Amino acid sequence: CASSKTSGDPYEQYF.

In this sample, this clone turned up once. V and J are TRBV7-7 and TRBJ2-1, with TRBD1 as a possible D gene (6 bases). Trimming removed 11 bases from V and 9 bases from J, with 20 bases in between. This CDR3 region has 13 residues. Germline V gives CDR1 SSHAT, CDR2 FNYEAQ (reference sequence). The CDR3 coding sequence is TGTGCCTCTGCCGCAGGGGAGTACCGTGAGCAGTTCTTC. It codes for CASAAGEYREQFF.

The chain uses TRBV28 and TRBJ1-6; D is unresolved. The germline CDR1 and CDR2 sequences are MDHEN and SYDVKM. The CDR3 contains 14 residues. V was trimmed by 10 bases and J by 0 bases, leaving 10 bases between them. CDR3 region: CATRPSSYNSPLHF. The CDR3, as DNA: TGTGCCACACGACCGAGCTCCTATAATTCACCCCTCCACTTT.